What follows is one TCR beta chain and its context. The antigen is not known. The data belong to a study of T cell repertoires in cytomegalovirus infection. About the study: An indication of both CMV infection and matching HLA type came from public TCR beta signatures.

Germline CDR1 SQVTM, CDR2 ANQGSEA. V was clipped by 0 bases and J by 7 bases; unmatched bases: 13. The CDR3 is 18 residues long. Study-level findings and limits: There were HLA-C-restricted CMV-specific TCR beta clonotypes dominating the ex vivo response.

Each CDR3 protein gets one entry after TCRdb re-called the reads with MiXCR. The sample consists of 510,000 or so distinct CDR3 sequences, approximately 25% of them appearing once. The sequencing input was PBMCs. The TCR sequence derives from a human donor in good health (CMV status not recorded). Some clones in this sample may be carry-over from other donors' samples. The chain employs TRBV29-1 and TRBJ2-5, with 14 bases that match TRBD2. Here the CDR3 reads CSVEDRGTSGSLIRTQYF. CDR3 DNA: TGCAGCGTTGAAGATCGGGGGACTAGCGGGAGTCTAATAAGGACCCAGTACTTC. Combining the CDR3 with reference TRBV29-1 and TRBJ2-5 gives the whole variable domain SAVISQKPSRDICQRGTSLTIQCQVDSQVTMMFWYRQQPGQSLTLIATANQGSEATYESGFVIDKFPISRPNLTFSTLTVSNMSPEDSSIYLCSVEDRGTSGSLIRTQYFGPGTRLLVL.